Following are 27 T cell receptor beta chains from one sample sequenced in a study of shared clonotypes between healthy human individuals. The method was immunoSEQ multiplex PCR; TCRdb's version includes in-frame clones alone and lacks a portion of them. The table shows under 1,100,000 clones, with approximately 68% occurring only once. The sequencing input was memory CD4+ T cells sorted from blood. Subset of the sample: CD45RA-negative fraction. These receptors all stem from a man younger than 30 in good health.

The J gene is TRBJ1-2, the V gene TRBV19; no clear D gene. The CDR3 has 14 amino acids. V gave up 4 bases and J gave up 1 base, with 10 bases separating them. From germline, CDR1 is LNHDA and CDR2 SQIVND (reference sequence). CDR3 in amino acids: CASSRMVGNYGYTF. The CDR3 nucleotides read TGTGCCAGTAGTAGAATGGTTGGTAACTATGGCTACACCTTC.

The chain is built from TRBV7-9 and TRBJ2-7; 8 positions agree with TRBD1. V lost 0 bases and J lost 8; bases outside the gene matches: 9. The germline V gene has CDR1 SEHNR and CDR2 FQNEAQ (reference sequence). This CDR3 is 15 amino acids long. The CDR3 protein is CASSLAQATGDQQYF. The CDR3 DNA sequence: TGTGCCAGCAGCTTAGCCCAGGCGACAGGGGACCAGCAGTACTTC.

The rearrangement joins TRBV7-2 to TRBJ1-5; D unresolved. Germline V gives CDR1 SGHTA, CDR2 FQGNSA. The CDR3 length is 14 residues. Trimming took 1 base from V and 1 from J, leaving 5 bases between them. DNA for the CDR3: TGTGCCAGCAGCTTAGGTAACAGCAATCAGCCCCAGCATTTT. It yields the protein CASSLGNSNQPQHF.

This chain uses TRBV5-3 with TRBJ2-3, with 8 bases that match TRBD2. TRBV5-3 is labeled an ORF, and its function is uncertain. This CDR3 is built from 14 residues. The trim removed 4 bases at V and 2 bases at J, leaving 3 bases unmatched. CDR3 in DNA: TGTGCCAGAAGCCCTAGCGGGTTCACAGATACGCAGTATTTT. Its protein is CARSPSGFTDTQYF.

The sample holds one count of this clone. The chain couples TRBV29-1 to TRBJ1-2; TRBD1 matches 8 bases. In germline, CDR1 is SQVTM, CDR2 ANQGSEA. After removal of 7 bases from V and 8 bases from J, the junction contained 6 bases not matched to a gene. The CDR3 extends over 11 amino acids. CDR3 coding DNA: TGCAGCGGACTGACAGGGGCGGGCTACACCTTC. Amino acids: CSGLTGAGYTF. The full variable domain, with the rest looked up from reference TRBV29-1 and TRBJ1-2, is SAVISQKPSRDICQRGTSLTIQCQVDSQVTMMFWYRQQPGQSLTLIATANQGSEATYESGFVIDKFPISRPNLTFSTLTVSNMSPEDSSIYLCSGLTGAGYTFGSGTRLTVV.

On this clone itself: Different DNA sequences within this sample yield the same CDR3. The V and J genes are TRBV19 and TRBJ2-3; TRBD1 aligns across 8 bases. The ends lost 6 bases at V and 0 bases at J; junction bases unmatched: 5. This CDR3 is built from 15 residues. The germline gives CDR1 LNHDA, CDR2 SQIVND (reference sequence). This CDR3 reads CASSGQGFSTDTQYF. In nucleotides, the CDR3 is TGTGCCAGTAGCGGACAGGGATTTAGCACAGATACGCAGTATTTT.

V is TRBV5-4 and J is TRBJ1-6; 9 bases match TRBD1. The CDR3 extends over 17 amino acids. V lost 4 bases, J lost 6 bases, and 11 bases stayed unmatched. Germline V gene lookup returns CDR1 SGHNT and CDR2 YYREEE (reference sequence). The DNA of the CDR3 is TGTGCCAGCAGCCGGGGACAGGACAGGGGACCTAATTCACCCCTCCACTTT. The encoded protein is CASSRGQDRGPNSPLHF.

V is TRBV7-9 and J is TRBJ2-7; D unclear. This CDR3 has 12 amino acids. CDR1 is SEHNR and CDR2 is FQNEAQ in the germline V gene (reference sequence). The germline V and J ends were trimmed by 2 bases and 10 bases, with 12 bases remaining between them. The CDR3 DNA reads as TGTGCCAGCAGCTTACCCGGGTTGGGACAGTACTTC. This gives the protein CASSLPGLGQYF.

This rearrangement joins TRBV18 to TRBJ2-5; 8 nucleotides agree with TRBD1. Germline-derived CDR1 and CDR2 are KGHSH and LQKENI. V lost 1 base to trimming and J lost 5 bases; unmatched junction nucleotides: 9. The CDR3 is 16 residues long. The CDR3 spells CASSPQLTGAGETQYF. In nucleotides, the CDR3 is TGTGCCAGCTCACCACAGCTGACAGGGGCGGGCGAGACCCAGTACTTC.

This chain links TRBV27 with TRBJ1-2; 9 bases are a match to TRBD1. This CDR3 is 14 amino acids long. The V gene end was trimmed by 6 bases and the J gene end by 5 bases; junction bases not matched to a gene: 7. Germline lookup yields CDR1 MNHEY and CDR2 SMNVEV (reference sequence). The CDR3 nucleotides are TGTGCCAGCAGACCGCGGGACAGGGCATATGGCTACACCTTC. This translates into CASRPRDRAYGYTF.

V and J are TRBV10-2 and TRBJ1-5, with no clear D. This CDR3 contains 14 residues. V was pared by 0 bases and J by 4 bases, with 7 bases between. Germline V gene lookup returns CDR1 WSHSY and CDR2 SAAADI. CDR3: CASSESGRNQPQHF. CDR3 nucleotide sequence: TGCGCCAGCAGTGAGTCTGGCAGGAATCAGCCCCAGCATTTT.

The CDR3 loop reads CASSTQGTGNQPQHF. CDR3 DNA sequence: TGTGCCAGTAGTACTCAGGGGACGGGCAATCAGCCCCAGCATTTT. V gene TRBV19 combines with J gene TRBJ1-5; possible D gene TRBD1, 6 bases. The CDR3 extends over 15 amino acids. Looked up from germline, CDR1 is LNHDA and CDR2 is SQIVND (reference sequence). The V and J ends lost 4 bases and 2 bases respectively, with 12 bases between them. Combining the CDR3 with reference TRBV19 and TRBJ1-5 gives the whole variable domain DGGITQSPKYLFRKEGQNVTLSCEQNLNHDAMYWYRQDPGQGLRLIYYSQIVNDFQKGDIAEGYSVSREKKESFPLTVTSAQKNPTAFYLCASSTQGTGNQPQHFGDGTRLSIL.

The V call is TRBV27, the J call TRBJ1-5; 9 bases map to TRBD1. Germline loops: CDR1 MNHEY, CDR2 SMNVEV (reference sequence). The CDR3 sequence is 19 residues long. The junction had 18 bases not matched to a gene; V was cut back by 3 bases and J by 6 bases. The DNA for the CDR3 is TGTGCCAGCAGTTTTGGGTCCCACCCACAGGGGGCGCGTGGTCAGCCCCAGCATTTT. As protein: CASSFGSHPQGARGQPQHF.

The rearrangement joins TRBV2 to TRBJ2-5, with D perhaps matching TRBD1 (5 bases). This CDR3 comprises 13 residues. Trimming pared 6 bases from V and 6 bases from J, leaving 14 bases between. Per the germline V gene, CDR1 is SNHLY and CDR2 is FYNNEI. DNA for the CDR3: TGTGCCAGCAGGGGAAATCTGGGGCAGACCCAGTACTTC. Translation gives CASRGNLGQTQYF.

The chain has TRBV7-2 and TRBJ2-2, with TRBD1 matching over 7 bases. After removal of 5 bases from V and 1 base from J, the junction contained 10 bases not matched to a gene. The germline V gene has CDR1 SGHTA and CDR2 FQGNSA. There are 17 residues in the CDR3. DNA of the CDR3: TGTGCCAGCAGCCAGAGGGGTGACAGGGTGAACACCGGGGAGCTGTTTTTT. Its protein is CASSQRGDRVNTGELFF.

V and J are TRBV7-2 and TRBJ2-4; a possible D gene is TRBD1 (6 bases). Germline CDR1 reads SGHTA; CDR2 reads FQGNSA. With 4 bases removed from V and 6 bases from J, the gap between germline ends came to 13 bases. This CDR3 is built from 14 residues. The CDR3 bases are TGTGCCAGCAGCTCCGGGACATATAGAAACATTCAGTACTTC. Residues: CASSSGTYRNIQYF. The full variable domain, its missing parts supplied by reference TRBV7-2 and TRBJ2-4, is GAGVSQSPSNKVTEKGKDVELRCDPISGHTALYWYRQSLGQGLEFLIYFQGNSAPDKSGLPSDRFSAERTGGSVSTLTIQRTQQEDSAVYLCASSSGTYRNIQYFGAGTRLSVL.

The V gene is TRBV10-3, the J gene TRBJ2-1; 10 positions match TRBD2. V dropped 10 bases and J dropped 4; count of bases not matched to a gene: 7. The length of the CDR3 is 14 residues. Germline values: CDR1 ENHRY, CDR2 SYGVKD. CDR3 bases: TGTGCCACCCTAGCGGGAGAATCTTACAATGAGCAGTTCTTC. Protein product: CATLAGESYNEQFF.

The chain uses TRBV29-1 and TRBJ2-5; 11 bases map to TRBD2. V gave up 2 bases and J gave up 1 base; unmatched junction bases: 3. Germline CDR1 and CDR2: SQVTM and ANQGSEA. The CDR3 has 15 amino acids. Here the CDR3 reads CSVELAGGPQETQYF. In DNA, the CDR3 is TGCAGCGTTGAACTAGCGGGGGGACCCCAAGAGACCCAGTACTTC.

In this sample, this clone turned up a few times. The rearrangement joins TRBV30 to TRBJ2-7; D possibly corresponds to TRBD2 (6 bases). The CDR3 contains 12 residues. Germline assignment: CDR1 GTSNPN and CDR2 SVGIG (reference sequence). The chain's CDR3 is CASTPRGGEQYF. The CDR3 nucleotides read TGTGCGTCCACCCCGCGGGGCGGCGAGCAGTACTTC. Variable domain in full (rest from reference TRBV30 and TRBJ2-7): SQTIHQWPATLVQPVGSPLSLECTVEGTSNPNLYWYRQAAGRGLQLLFYSVGIGQISSEVPQNLSASRPQDRQFILSSKKLLLSDSGFYLCASTPRGGEQYFGPGTRLTVT.

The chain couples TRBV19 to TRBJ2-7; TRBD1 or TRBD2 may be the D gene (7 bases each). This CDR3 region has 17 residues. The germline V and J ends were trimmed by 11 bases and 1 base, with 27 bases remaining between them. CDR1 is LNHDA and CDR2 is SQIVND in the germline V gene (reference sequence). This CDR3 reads CAPPSGQGGVKSYEQYF. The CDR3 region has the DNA TGTGCCCCTCCATCTGGGCAGGGGGGGGTTAAGTCCTACGAGCAGTACTTC.

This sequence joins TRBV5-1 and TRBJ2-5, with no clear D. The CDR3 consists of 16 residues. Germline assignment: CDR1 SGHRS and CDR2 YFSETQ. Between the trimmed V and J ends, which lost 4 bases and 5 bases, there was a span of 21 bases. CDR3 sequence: CASSLYLSGGPETQYF. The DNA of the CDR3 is TGCGCCAGCAGCCTGTACCTCTCAGGCGGCCCGGAGACCCAGTACTTC.

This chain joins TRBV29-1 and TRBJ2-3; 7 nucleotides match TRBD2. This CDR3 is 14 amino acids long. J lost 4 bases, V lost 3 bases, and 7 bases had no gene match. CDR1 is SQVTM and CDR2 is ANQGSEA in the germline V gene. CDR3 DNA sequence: TGCAGCGTTGACCAAGGGAGGGCCGCAGATACGCAGTATTTT. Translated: CSVDQGRAADTQYF.

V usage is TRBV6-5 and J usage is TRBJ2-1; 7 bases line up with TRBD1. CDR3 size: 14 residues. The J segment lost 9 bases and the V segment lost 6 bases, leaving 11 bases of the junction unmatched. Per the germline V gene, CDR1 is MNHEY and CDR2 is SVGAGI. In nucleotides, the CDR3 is TGTGCCAGCAGCGGAGCCGGGGCAGGGGGTGAGCAGTTCTTC. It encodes CASSGAGAGGEQFF.

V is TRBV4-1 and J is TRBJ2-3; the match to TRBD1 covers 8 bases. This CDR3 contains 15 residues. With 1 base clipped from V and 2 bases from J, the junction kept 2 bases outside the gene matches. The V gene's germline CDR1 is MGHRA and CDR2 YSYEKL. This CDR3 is CASSQAQGATDTQYF. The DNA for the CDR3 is TGCGCCAGCAGCCAAGCCCAGGGGGCCACAGATACGCAGTATTTT.

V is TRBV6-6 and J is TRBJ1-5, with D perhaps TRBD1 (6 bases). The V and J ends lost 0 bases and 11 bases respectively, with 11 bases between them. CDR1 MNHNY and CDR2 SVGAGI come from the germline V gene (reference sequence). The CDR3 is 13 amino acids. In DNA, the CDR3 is TGTGCCAGCAGTTACTCACAGGGAGGGACCCAGCATTTT. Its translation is CASSYSQGGTQHF.

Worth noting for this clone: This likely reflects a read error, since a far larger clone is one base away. DNA for the CDR3: TGTGCCAGCAGCCCAGGACAGAGACTCGGTCAGCCCCAGCATTTT. It yields the protein CASSPGQRLGQPQHF. The rearrangement uses TRBV9 and TRBJ1-5; tentatively, D is TRBD1 (6 bases). This CDR3 is built from 15 residues. The germline gives CDR1 SGDLS, CDR2 YYNGEE. Trimming removed 4 bases at V and 6 bases at J, with 17 bases between.

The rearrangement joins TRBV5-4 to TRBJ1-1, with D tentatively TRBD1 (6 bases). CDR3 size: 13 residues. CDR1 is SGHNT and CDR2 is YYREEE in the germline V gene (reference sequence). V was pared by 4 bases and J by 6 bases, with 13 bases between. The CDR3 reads CASSPQGNSEAFF. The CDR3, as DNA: TGTGCCAGCAGCCCACAGGGTAATTCTGAAGCTTTCTTT.